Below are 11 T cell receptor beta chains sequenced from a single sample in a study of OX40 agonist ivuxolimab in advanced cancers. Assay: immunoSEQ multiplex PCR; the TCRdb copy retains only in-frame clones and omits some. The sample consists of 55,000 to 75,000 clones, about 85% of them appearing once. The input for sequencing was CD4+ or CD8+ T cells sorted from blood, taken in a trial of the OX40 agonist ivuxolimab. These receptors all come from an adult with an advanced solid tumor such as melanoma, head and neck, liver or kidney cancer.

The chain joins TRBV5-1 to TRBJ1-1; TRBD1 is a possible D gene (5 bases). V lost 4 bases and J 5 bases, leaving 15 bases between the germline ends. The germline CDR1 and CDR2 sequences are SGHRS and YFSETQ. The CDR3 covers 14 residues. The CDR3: CASSRGRRPTEAFF. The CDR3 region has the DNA TGCGCCAGCAGCAGGGGACGGAGGCCAACTGAAGCTTTCTTT.

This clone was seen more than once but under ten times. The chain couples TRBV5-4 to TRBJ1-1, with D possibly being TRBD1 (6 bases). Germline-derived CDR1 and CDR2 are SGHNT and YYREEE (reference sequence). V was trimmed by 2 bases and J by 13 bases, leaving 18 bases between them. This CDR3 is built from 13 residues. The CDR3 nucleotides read TGTGCCAGCAGCTTTGGGGGGGCGGCCAAAGGTTTCTTT. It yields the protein CASSFGGAAKGFF. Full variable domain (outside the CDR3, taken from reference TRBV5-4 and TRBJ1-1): ETGVTQSPTHLIKTRGQQVTLRCSSQSGHNTVSWYQQALGQGPQFIFQYYREEENGRGNFPPRFSGLQFPNYSSELNVNALELDDSALYLCASSFGGAAKGFFGQGTRLTVV.

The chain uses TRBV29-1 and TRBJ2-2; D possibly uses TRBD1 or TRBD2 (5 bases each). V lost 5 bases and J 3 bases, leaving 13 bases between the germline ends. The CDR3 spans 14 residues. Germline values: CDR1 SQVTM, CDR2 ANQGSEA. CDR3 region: CSVLPGPYTGELFF. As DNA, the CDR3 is TGCAGCGTTCTCCCGGGACCCTACACCGGGGAGCTGTTTTTT.

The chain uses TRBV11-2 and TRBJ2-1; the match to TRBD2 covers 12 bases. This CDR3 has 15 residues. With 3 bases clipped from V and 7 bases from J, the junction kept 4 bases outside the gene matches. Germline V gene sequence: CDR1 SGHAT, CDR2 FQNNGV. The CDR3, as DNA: TGTGCCAGCAGCTTTACTAGCGGGAGGCAAAATGAGCAGTTCTTC. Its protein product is CASSFTSGRQNEQFF.

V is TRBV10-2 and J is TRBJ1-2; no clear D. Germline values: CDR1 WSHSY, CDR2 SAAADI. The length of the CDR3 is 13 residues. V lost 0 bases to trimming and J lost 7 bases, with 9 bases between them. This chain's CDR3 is CASSESTRGGYTF. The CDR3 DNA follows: TGCGCCAGCAGTGAGTCGACTCGGGGTGGCTACACCTTC.

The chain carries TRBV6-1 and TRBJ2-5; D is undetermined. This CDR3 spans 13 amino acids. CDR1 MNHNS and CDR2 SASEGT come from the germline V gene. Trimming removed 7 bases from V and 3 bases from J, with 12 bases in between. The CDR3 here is CASNPGREETQYF. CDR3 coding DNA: TGTGCCAGCAACCCTGGCCGGGAAGAGACCCAGTACTTC.

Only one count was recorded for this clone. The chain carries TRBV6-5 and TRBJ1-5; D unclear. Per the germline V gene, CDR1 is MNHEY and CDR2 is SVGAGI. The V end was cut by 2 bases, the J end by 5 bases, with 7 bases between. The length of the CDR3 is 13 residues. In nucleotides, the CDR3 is TGTGCCAGCAGTTACCGACTAGATCAGCCCCAGCATTTT. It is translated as CASSYRLDQPQHF.

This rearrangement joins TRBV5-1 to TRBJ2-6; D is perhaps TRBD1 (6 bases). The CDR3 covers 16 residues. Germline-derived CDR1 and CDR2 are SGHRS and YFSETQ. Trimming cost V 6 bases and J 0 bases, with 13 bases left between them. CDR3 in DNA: TGCGCCAGCACCGTTGAAGGGGGCTCTGGGGCCAACGTCCTGACTTTC. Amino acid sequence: CASTVEGGSGANVLTF.

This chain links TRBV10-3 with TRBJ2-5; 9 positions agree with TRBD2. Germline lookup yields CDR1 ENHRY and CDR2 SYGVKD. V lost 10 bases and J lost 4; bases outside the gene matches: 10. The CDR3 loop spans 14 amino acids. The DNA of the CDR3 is TGTGCCACCCGCCCGCTAGCGGGGAGAGAGACCCAGTACTTC. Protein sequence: CATRPLAGRETQYF.

CDR3 protein: CASSMRGQGSEQYF. DNA for the CDR3: TGTGCCAGTAGTATGCGGGGACAGGGGTCCGAGCAGTACTTC. The V and J genes are TRBV19 and TRBJ2-7; 10 bases line up with TRBD1. There are 14 residues in the CDR3. The germline CDR1 and CDR2 sequences are LNHDA and SQIVND (reference sequence). V shed 3 bases, J shed 6 bases, and the junction held 5 bases outside the gene matches.

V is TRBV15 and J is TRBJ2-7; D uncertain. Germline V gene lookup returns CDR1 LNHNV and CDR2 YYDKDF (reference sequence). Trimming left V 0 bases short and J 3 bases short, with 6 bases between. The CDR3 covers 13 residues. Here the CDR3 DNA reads TGTGCCACCAGCAGAGATCTGATCTACGAGCAGTACTTC. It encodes CATSRDLIYEQYF.